Here is one T cell receptor beta chain with its context. The antigen is undetermined. This entry comes from a study of CD8+ T cells in alopecia areata. Study-wide findings and caveats: Researchers report lesional scalp, most notably alopecia totalis/universalis, outstripped normal scalp in clonality.

Alopecia areata patients provided lesional scalp punch biopsies and peripheral blood, both collected for the study. cDNA reverse transcribed from extracted RNA served as the sequencing template. The data were produced by immunoSEQ multiplex PCR, yet TCRdb's version contains in-frame clones alone and is incomplete. The sample has under 250,000 clones, 57% seen once. CDR1 and CDR2 from the germline V gene are MGHDK and SYGVNS. The CDR3 consists of 16 residues. V was trimmed by 2 bases and J by 7 bases, leaving 17 bases between them. The sequence was collected from a human donor with alopecia areata. The chain is built from TRBV25-1 and TRBJ1-4, with D maybe TRBD1 (5 bases). Here the sequenced sample was CD4+ T cells sorted from blood, taken at week 0. The CDR3 protein is CASSEARAGRSEKLFF. As DNA, the CDR3 is TGTGCCAGCAGTGAAGCCCGAGCAGGGCGGAGTGAAAAACTGTTTTTT.